Listed here are 32 T cell receptor beta chains from one sample, sequenced in a study of T cell changes during pregnancy in multiple sclerosis. Profiled with immunoSEQ multiplex PCR; TCRdb holds only in-frame clones, not every one. This table holds about 46,000 clones, just under 95% found once. This specimen was CD8+ T cells from peripheral blood mononuclear cells, taken after pregnancy. The source of these receptors is a female donor with multiple sclerosis, enrolled in a pregnancy study.

V gene TRBV15 combines with J gene TRBJ2-5; D perhaps matches TRBD2 (6 bases). V was shortened by 3 bases and J by 0 bases, with 14 bases between the two germline ends. CDR1 LNHNV and CDR2 YYDKDF come from the germline V gene (reference sequence). The CDR3 totals 16 residues. The CDR3 region has the DNA TGTGCCACCAGCAGCCCCCGGGGGACGAACCAAGAGACCCAGTACTTC. Its protein product is CATSSPRGTNQETQYF. The entire variable domain, with the rest obtained from reference TRBV15 and TRBJ2-5, is as follows: DAMVIQNPRYQVTQFGKPVTLSCSQTLNHNVMYWYQQKSSQAPKLLFHYYDKDFNNEADTPDNFQSRRPNTSFCFLDIRSPGLGDTAMYLCATSSPRGTNQETQYFGPGTRLLVL.

The chain is built from TRBV19 and TRBJ2-1, with a tentative D call TRBD2 (6 bases). The CDR3 runs 15 residues. V was cut by 3 bases and J by 4 bases, with 13 bases left in between. In germline, CDR1 is LNHDA, CDR2 SQIVND (reference sequence). The CDR3 DNA reads as TGTGCCAGTAGTATGCGGCCGGCGGGGTACAATGAGCAGTTCTTC. Protein product: CASSMRPAGYNEQFF.

The chain couples TRBV18 to TRBJ2-7, with 8 bases fitting TRBD2. The CDR3 totals 15 residues. The germline gives CDR1 KGHSH, CDR2 LQKENI. The junction had 6 bases not matched to a gene; V was cut back by 3 bases and J by 2 bases. The CDR3 region has the DNA TGTGCCAGCTCACCCCGGGGACTAGAGACCTACGAGCAGTACTTC. This sequence encodes CASSPRGLETYEQYF.

V and J are TRBV27 and TRBJ2-1; 8 bases align to TRBD1. The germline V gene has CDR1 MNHEY and CDR2 SMNVEV (reference sequence). This CDR3 is built from 15 residues. J gave up 8 bases and V 6 bases, and 12 bases lay outside the gene matches. The DNA for the CDR3 is TGTGCCAGCAGGGGGACAGGACTGTTGGGGTATGAGCAGTTCTTC. Translating it yields CASRGTGLLGYEQFF.

The chain uses TRBV7-7 and TRBJ2-7; the match to TRBD1 covers 10 bases. CDR3 length: 15 amino acids. Germline CDR1 is SSHAT and CDR2 is FNYEAQ (reference sequence). The junction had 4 bases not matched to a gene; V was cut back by 1 base and J by 4 bases. CDR3 residues: CASSLGTGGDYEQYF. For the CDR3, the DNA is TGTGCCAGCAGCTTAGGGACAGGGGGGGATTACGAGCAGTACTTC.

The CDR3 nucleotides are TGTGCCAGCCTAGTCGCGGCTCAAGCTTTCTTT. Its protein product is CASLVAAQAFF. The chain employs TRBV2 and TRBJ1-1, with D unresolved. Trimming stripped 8 bases from V and 9 bases from J, with 13 bases between. CDR1 and CDR2 from the germline V gene are SNHLY and FYNNEI. This CDR3 spans 11 amino acids.

The chain couples TRBV6-1 to TRBJ1-5; 8 nucleotides match TRBD1. Trimming removed 2 bases from V and 2 bases from J; junction bases left unmatched: 5. The CDR3 loop spans 16 amino acids. Germline loops: CDR1 MNHNS, CDR2 SASEGT. The CDR3 loop reads CASSETPGQGNQPQHF. Written as DNA, the CDR3 is TGTGCCAGCAGTGAAACCCCGGGACAGGGCAATCAGCCCCAGCATTTT.

The chain recombines TRBV7-6 with TRBJ1-3; possibly TRBD1 for D (5 bases). The CDR3 has 16 amino acids. The germline V and J ends were trimmed by 5 bases and 2 bases, with 16 bases remaining between them. Germline-derived CDR1 and CDR2 are SGHVS and FNYEAQ. The DNA of the CDR3 is TGTGCCAGCAGCCACGGGACCGGGGGAACTGGAAACACCATATATTTT. It is translated as CASSHGTGGTGNTIYF.

The V call is TRBV6-1, the J call TRBJ1-1; 9 nucleotides line up with TRBD1. The CDR3 is 16 amino acids. In germline, CDR1 is MNHNS, CDR2 SASEGT. J gave up 1 base and V 4 bases, and 7 bases lay outside the gene matches. The CDR3 nucleotides read TGTGCCAGCAGTGCAACGGACAGGGGCTCGAACACTGAAGCTTTCTTT. This codes for CASSATDRGSNTEAFF.

A single count supports this clone. J is TRBJ1-2 and V is TRBV5-1; 7 bases map to TRBD1. Trimming took 5 bases from V and 5 from J; bases not matched to a gene: 9. The CDR3 contains 14 residues. Germline V gene data show CDR1 as SGHRS and CDR2 as YFSETQ. The CDR3 spells CASSPGTAQYGYTF. The CDR3 region has the DNA TGCGCCAGCAGTCCCGGGACAGCCCAATATGGCTACACCTTC.

The V and J genes are TRBV13 and TRBJ1-1; maybe TRBD1 (6 bases). Germline V lookup: CDR1 PRHDT, CDR2 FYEKMQ (reference sequence). This CDR3 has 13 amino acids. V was shortened by 4 bases and J by 6 bases, with 12 bases between the two germline ends. The DNA of the CDR3 is TGTGCCAGCAGCTCCACAGGGCACCCTGAAGCTTTCTTT. Amino acids: CASSSTGHPEAFF.

The chain uses TRBV7-9 and TRBJ1-2; 9 nucleotides agree with TRBD1. The CDR3 runs 15 residues. Trimming at V came to 5 bases and at J to 3 bases, leaving 7 bases not matched to a gene. Germline-derived CDR1 and CDR2 are SEHNR and FQNEAQ (reference sequence). The CDR3 here is CASSGGTGQHYGYTF. CDR3 nucleotides: TGTGCCAGCAGCGGGGGGACAGGGCAGCACTATGGCTACACCTTC.

The gene calls are TRBV7-9 and TRBJ2-1, with 10 bases identical to TRBD2. The CDR3 has 16 amino acids. Trimming at V came to 5 bases and at J to 3 bases, leaving 7 bases not matched to a gene. The V gene's germline CDR1 is SEHNR and CDR2 FQNEAQ (reference sequence). Here the CDR3 DNA reads TGTGCCAGCAGCCCCCGCACTAGCGGGGTCTACAATGAGCAGTTCTTC. Translation gives CASSPRTSGVYNEQFF.

This clone was seen a handful of times. V and J are TRBV19 and TRBJ1-4, with a weak D call TRBD1 (6 bases). V was clipped by 1 base and J by 5 bases, with 17 bases between them. The CDR3 is 17 residues long. Germline-derived CDR1 and CDR2 are LNHDA and SQIVND (reference sequence). The CDR3 here is CASSIGPPVTGNEKLFF. The CDR3 region has the DNA TGTGCCAGTAGTATAGGCCCTCCTGTGACAGGCAATGAAAAACTGTTTTTT.

This clone has a single count. This chain connects TRBV29-1 to TRBJ2-1, with 7 bases aligning to TRBD2. The germline CDR1 and CDR2 sequences are SQVTM and ANQGSEA. This CDR3 contains 15 residues. Trimming cost V 4 bases and J 2 bases; bases outside gene matches: 8. The CDR3: CSVGGGQGAYNEQFF. CDR3 in DNA: TGCAGCGTTGGGGGAGGGCAGGGAGCCTACAATGAGCAGTTCTTC.

CDR3 residues: CASSPQDSGYGYTF. The DNA for the CDR3 is TGTGCCAGCAGCCCCCAGGACTCAGGCTATGGCTACACCTTC. The J gene is TRBJ1-2, the V gene TRBV14; D is unresolved. The germline V gene has CDR1 SGHDN and CDR2 FVKESK. The V gene lost 4 bases and the J gene lost 4 bases, with 13 bases spanning the gap. CDR3 length equals 14 residues.

The J gene is TRBJ2-2, the V gene TRBV28; 8 bases fit TRBD1. Germline V CDR1 and CDR2: MDHEN, SYDVKM. The CDR3 extends over 15 amino acids. Trimming cost V 2 bases and J 4 bases; bases outside gene matches: 3. Here the CDR3 DNA reads TGTGCCAGCAGTTTAAACAGGGGGTTCACCGGGGAGCTGTTTTTT. Translating it yields CASSLNRGFTGELFF.

The chain couples TRBV27 to TRBJ2-7; 11 nucleotides agree with TRBD2. The CDR3 contains 14 residues. Germline CDR1 reads MNHEY; CDR2 reads SMNVEV (reference sequence). Unmatched junction bases numbered 5, after V lost 8 bases and J lost 2 bases. CDR3 residues: CASRLAGGPYEQYF. As DNA, the CDR3 is TGTGCCAGCCGGCTAGCGGGAGGACCCTACGAGCAGTACTTC.

The chain recombines TRBV27 with TRBJ2-1; possibly TRBD1 for D (6 bases). With 0 bases removed from V and 9 bases from J, the gap between germline ends came to 12 bases. Per germline, CDR1 MNHEY and CDR2 SMNVEV (reference sequence). The CDR3 is 14 residues long. CDR3 protein: CASSLSQGLGEQFF. The CDR3 nucleotides read TGTGCCAGCAGTTTATCGCAGGGGCTGGGTGAGCAGTTCTTC.

This chain links TRBV7-9 with TRBJ2-1, with 10 bases fitting TRBD2. This CDR3 is 16 amino acids long. V lost 2 bases and J lost 10; bases outside the gene matches: 11. In germline, CDR1 is SEHNR, CDR2 FQNEAQ (reference sequence). This CDR3 is CASSLYPLAGAPEQFF. The CDR3 nucleotides read TGTGCCAGCAGCTTATACCCCCTAGCGGGAGCGCCGGAGCAGTTCTTC.

In its sample, this clone was seen once. The CDR3 DNA sequence: TGTGCCAGCAGTTTAGGGGCTGTTACCCCCTCCTACGAGCAGTACTTC. Encoded protein: CASSLGAVTPSYEQYF. The chain is built from TRBV28 and TRBJ2-7; tentatively, D is TRBD1 (5 bases). V shed 2 bases and J shed 0 bases, with 14 bases lying between them. The germline gives CDR1 MDHEN, CDR2 SYDVKM. The CDR3 is 16 amino acids.

This clone showed up just once. The gene calls are TRBV6-5 and TRBJ2-7; 7 nucleotides line up with TRBD1. This CDR3 has 12 amino acids. CDR1 MNHEY and CDR2 SVGAGI come from the germline V gene. V gave up 11 bases and J gave up 4 bases; unmatched junction bases: 8. This CDR3 is CASGTVAYEQYF. CDR3 coding DNA: TGTGCCTCCGGGACAGTTGCGTACGAGCAGTACTTC.

This sequence joins TRBV2 and TRBJ1-2; 10 bases are shared with TRBD1. Germline values: CDR1 SNHLY, CDR2 FYNNEI. CDR3 length: 14 residues. V dropped 6 bases and J dropped 3; count of bases not matched to a gene: 4. CDR3: CASRIGQGDYGYTF. CDR3 sequence (DNA): TGTGCCAGCAGGATTGGACAGGGGGACTATGGCTACACCTTC. Full variable domain (remainder filled in from reference TRBV2 and TRBJ1-2): EPEVTQTPSHQVTQMGQEVILRCVPISNHLYFYWYRQILGQKVEFLVSFYNNEISEKSEIFDDQFSVERPDGSNFTLKIRSTKLEDSAMYFCASRIGQGDYGYTFGSGTRLTVV.

This chain uses TRBV30 with TRBJ2-1; TRBD2 aligns across 9 bases. J lost 8 bases, V lost 4 bases, and 9 bases had no gene match. There are 14 residues in the CDR3. Germline V CDR1 and CDR2: GTSNPN, SVGIG (reference sequence). CDR3: CAWTVREGLDEQFF. As DNA, the CDR3 is TGTGCCTGGACGGTGCGGGAGGGCCTCGATGAGCAGTTCTTC.

The CDR3 loop reads CASSSGQGNTEAFF. The CDR3 bases are TGTGCCAGCAGCTCCGGACAGGGGAACACTGAAGCTTTCTTT. The chain couples TRBV9 to TRBJ1-1, with 8 bases that match TRBD1. CDR1 and CDR2 from the germline V gene are SGDLS and YYNGEE. There are 14 residues in the CDR3. After removal of 4 bases from V and 1 base from J, the junction contained 3 bases not matched to a gene. The entire variable domain, with the rest obtained from reference TRBV9 and TRBJ1-1, is as follows: DSGVTQTPKHLITATGQRVTLRCSPRSGDLSVYWYQQSLDQGLQFLIQYYNGEERAKGNILERFSAQQFPDLHSELNLSSLELGDSALYFCASSSGQGNTEAFFGQGTRLTVV.

The V call is TRBV6-5, the J call TRBJ2-5; D remains ambiguous. This CDR3 spans 15 amino acids. Germline CDR1 and CDR2: MNHEY and SVGAGI. Trimming stripped 0 bases from V and 5 bases from J, with 13 bases between. Written as DNA, the CDR3 is TGTGCCAGCAGTTACTCGACTGTCCCCCACGAGACCCAGTACTTC. It specifies CASSYSTVPHETQYF.

The chain combines TRBV15 with TRBJ2-7, with 9 nucleotides matching TRBD1. Germline assignment: CDR1 LNHNV and CDR2 YYDKDF (reference sequence). CDR3 length: 15 amino acids. With 1 base clipped from V and 3 bases from J, the junction kept 4 bases outside the gene matches. The chain's CDR3 is CATSRGPGQGYEQYF. In DNA form, the CDR3 reads TGTGCCACCAGCAGAGGCCCGGGACAGGGCTACGAGCAGTACTTC.

V gene TRBV12-5 combines with J gene TRBJ2-7; 10 nucleotides match TRBD1. The ends lost 6 bases at V and 3 bases at J; junction bases unmatched: 11. The CDR3 extends over 16 amino acids. CDR1 and CDR2 from the germline V gene are LGHNT and FRNRAP. As DNA, the CDR3 is TGTGCTAGTGGCCCGAGGTCCGGACAGGGGGACTACGAGCAGTACTTC. This gives the protein CASGPRSGQGDYEQYF.

The rearrangement uses TRBV6-5 and TRBJ2-7; the D is unclear. The CDR3 consists of 14 residues. V was cut by 0 bases and J by 6 bases, with 12 bases left in between. CDR1 MNHEY and CDR2 SVGAGI come from the germline V gene. CDR3: CASSYSRSGSEQYF. The DNA of the CDR3 is TGTGCCAGCAGTTACTCGAGGTCCGGGTCCGAGCAGTACTTC.

This clone has only one observation. The chain links TRBV7-6 to TRBJ2-1; D is perhaps TRBD1 (5 bases). Trimming removed 1 base at V and 6 bases at J, with 13 bases between. CDR1 is SGHVS and CDR2 is FNYEAQ in the germline V gene. This CDR3 is built from 15 residues. The CDR3 DNA is TGTGCCAGCAGCTTAGTGGCGGCTCAGGGCAATGAGCAGTTCTTC. Translating it yields CASSLVAAQGNEQFF.

This chain links TRBV29-1 with TRBJ2-2; a possible D gene is TRBD1 (6 bases). V was pared by 6 bases and J by 3 bases, with 17 bases between. The V gene's germline CDR1 is SQVTM and CDR2 ANQGSEA. The CDR3 covers 15 residues. The CDR3 DNA follows: TGCAGCGTCCTACTACAGGGCTCGGACACCGGGGAGCTGTTTTTT. The encoded protein is CSVLLQGSDTGELFF.

The chain joins TRBV13 to TRBJ2-1, with a possible D match to TRBD1 (6 bases). V was clipped by 3 bases and J by 5 bases, with 11 bases between them. Germline CDR1 reads PRHDT; CDR2 reads FYEKMQ (reference sequence). The CDR3 has 14 amino acids. The CDR3 DNA is TGTGCCAGCAGCTTTAGAACAGGGAACAATGAGCAGTTCTTC. As protein: CASSFRTGNNEQFF.